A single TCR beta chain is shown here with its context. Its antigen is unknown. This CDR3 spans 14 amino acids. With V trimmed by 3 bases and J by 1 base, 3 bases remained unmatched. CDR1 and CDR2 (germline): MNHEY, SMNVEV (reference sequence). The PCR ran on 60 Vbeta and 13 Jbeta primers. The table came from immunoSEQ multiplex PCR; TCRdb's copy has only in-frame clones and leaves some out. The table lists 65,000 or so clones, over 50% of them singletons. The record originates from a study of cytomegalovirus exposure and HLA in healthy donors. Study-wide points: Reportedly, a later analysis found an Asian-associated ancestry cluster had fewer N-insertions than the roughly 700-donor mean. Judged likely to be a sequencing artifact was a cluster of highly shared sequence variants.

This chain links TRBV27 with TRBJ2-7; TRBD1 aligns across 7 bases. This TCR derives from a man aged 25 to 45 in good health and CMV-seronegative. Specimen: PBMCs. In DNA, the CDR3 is TGTGCCAGCAGTTTGAAGGACAGGTCCTACGAGCAGTACTTC. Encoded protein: CASSLKDRSYEQYF.